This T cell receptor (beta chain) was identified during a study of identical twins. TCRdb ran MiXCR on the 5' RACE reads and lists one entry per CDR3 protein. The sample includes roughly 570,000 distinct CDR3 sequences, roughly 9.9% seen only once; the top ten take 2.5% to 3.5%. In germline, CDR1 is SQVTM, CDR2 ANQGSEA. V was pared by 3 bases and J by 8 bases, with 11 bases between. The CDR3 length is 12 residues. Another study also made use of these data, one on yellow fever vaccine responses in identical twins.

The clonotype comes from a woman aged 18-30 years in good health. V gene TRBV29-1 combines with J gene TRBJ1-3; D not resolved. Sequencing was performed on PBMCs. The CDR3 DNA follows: TGCAGCGTTGAGGCGGGTTCCGACACCATATATTTT. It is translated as CSVEAGSDTIYF.